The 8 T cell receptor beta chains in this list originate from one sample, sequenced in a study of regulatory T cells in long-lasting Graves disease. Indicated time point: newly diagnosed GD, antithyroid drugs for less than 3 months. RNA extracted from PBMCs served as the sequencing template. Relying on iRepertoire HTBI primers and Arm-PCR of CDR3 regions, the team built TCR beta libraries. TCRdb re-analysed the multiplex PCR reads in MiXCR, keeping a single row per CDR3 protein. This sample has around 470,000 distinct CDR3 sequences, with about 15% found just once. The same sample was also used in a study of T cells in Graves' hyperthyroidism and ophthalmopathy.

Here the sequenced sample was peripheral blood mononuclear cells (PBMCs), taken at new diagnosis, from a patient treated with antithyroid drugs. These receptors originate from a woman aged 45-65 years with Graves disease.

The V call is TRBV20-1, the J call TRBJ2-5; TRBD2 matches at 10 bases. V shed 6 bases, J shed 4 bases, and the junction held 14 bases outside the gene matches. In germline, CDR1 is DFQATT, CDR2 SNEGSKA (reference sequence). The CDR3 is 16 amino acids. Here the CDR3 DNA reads TGCAGTGCAAAAGGGGGTAGCGGGAGGTTTAGAGAGACCCAGTACTTC. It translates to CSAKGGSGRFRETQYF.

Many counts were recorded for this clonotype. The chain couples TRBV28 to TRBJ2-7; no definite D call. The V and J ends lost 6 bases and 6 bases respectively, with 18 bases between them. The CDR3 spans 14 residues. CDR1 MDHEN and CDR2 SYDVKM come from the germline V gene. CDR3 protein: CASSPDTRYAEQYF. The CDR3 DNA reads TGTGCCAGCAGCCCCGACACACGTTACGCCGAGCAGTACTTC.

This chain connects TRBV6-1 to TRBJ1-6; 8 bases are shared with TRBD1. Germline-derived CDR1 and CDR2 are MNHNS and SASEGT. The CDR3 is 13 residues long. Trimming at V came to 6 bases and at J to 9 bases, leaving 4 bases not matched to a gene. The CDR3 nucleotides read TGTGCCAGCAGATGGACAGGGAGTTCACCCCTCCACTTT. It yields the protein CASRWTGSSPLHF.

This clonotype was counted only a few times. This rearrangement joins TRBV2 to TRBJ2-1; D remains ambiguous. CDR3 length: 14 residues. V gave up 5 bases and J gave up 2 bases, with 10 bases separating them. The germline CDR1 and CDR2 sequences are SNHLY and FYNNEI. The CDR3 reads CASSTIGPYNEQFF. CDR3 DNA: TGTGCCAGCAGTACAATTGGGCCCTACAATGAGCAGTTCTTC.

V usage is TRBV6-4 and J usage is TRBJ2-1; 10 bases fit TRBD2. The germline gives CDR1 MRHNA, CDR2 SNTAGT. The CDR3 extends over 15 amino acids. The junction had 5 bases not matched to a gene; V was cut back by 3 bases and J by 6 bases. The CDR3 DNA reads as TGTGCCAGCAGTGAGGGTAGCGGGAGGATCAATGAGCAGTTCTTC. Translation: CASSEGSGRINEQFF.

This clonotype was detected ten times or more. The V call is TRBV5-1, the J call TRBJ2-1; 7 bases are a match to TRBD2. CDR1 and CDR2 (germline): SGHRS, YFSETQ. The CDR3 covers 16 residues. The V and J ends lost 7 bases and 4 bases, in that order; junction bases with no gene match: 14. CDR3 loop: CASASGSQAGYNEQFF. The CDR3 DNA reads TGCGCCAGCGCTTCGGGATCTCAAGCGGGGTACAATGAGCAGTTCTTC.

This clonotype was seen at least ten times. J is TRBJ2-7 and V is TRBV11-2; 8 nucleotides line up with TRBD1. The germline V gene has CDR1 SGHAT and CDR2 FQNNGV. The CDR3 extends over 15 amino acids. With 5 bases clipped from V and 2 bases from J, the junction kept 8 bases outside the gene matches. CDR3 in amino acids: CASSPDRAFTYEQYF. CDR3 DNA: TGTGCCAGCAGCCCGGACAGGGCCTTTACCTACGAGCAGTACTTC.

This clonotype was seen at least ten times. The DNA of the CDR3 is TGCAGTGCCGAGGGGCTCGGGAAAGAGACCCAGTACTTC. This encodes CSAEGLGKETQYF. The chain is built from TRBV20-1 and TRBJ2-5; D possibly uses TRBD1 or TRBD2 (5 bases each). The V and J ends lost 6 bases and 3 bases respectively, with 14 bases between them. The CDR3 is 13 amino acids. Germline V lookup: CDR1 DFQATT, CDR2 SNEGSKA (reference sequence).